Shown below are 15 T cell receptor beta chains from a single sample sequenced in a study of T cell repertoires in cytomegalovirus infection. Their target antigens are unknown. TCRdb processed the reads anew with MiXCR; each CDR3 protein has one entry. The sample includes some 270,000 distinct CDR3 sequences, about 20% seen only once; the top ten take about 20%. The sample here was cultured PBMCs, taken from culture after CMV antigen stimulation. The source of these receptors is a human donor in good health (CMV status not recorded). Some clones in this sample may be carry-over from other donors' samples.

This clonotype was detected many times. The rearrangement links TRBV27 to TRBJ1-1; a weak D match, TRBD1 (5 bases). CDR3 size: 16 residues. Trimming stripped 6 bases from V and 4 bases from J, with 21 bases between. Germline lookup yields CDR1 MNHEY and CDR2 SMNVEV (reference sequence). The CDR3 DNA reads TGTGCCAGCAGAAAAACCGGGGCGGCCGGGGCCACTGAAGCTTTCTTT. Protein: CASRKTGAAGATEAFF.

This clonotype was seen ten or more times. The chain recombines TRBV27 with TRBJ2-5, with 13 bases fitting TRBD2. The CDR3 is made up of 16 amino acids. From germline, CDR1 is MNHEY and CDR2 SMNVEV (reference sequence). Germline trimming cut 5 bases from V and 5 bases from J; bases unmatched to any gene: 8. CDR3 sequence: CASSPGLAGVRETQYF. The CDR3 DNA sequence: TGTGCCAGCAGTCCCGGACTAGCGGGAGTTCGGGAGACCCAGTACTTC.

Ten or more counts support this clonotype. This rearrangement joins TRBV7-2 to TRBJ1-5; D is ambiguous. Trimming cost V 4 bases and J 0 bases, with 4 bases left between them. The CDR3 has 13 residues. CDR1 SGHTA and CDR2 FQGNSA come from the germline V gene. For the CDR3, the DNA is TGTGCCAGCAGCTATCGTAGCAATCAGCCCCAGCATTTT. Translating it yields CASSYRSNQPQHF.

The genes are TRBV29-1 and TRBJ1-1; a weak D match, TRBD1 (5 bases). CDR1 SQVTM and CDR2 ANQGSEA come from the germline V gene. The CDR3 runs to 13 residues. V was shortened by 3 bases and J by 0 bases, with 8 bases between the two germline ends. The CDR3 sequence is CSVDRGMNTEAFF. CDR3 DNA sequence: TGCAGCGTTGACCGGGGGATGAACACTGAAGCTTTCTTT.

CDR3 sequence reads: CASSTLEGGITEAFF. In DNA form, the CDR3 reads TGTGCCAGTAGTACCCTGGAGGGAGGGATCACTGAAGCTTTCTTT. The rearrangement joins TRBV19 to TRBJ1-1, with no clear D. The CDR3 loop spans 15 amino acids. The germline V gene has CDR1 LNHDA and CDR2 SQIVND (reference sequence). Trimming took off 4 bases at V and 4 bases at J, with 16 bases between the two ends.

The chain recombines TRBV4-3 with TRBJ2-7; 8 bases are shared with TRBD2. Germline trimming cut 1 base from V and 6 bases from J; bases unmatched to any gene: 2. CDR3 length: 13 residues. Per germline, CDR1 LGHNA and CDR2 YSLEER. In DNA form, the CDR3 reads TGCGCCAGCAGCCAAGGGACTAGCCGCGAGCAGTACTTC. Translating gives CASSQGTSREQYF.

This clonotype was observed at least ten times. The rearrangement links TRBV7-2 to TRBJ2-3, with TRBD2 identical over 13 bases. This CDR3 comprises 16 residues. V shed 7 bases, J shed 4 bases, and the junction held 8 bases outside the gene matches. CDR1 is SGHTA, CDR2 FQGNSA, per germline. Here the CDR3 DNA reads TGTGCCAGCAAAATGGGACTAGCGGGACACGCAGATACGCAGTATTTT. Its translation: CASKMGLAGHADTQYF. The full variable domain, in which reference TRBV7-2 and TRBJ2-3 provide the parts outside the CDR3, is GAGVSQSPSNKVTEKGKDVELRCDPISGHTALYWYRQSLGQGLEFLIYFQGNSAPDKSGLPSDRFSAERTGGSVSTLTIQRTQQEDSAVYLCASKMGLAGHADTQYFGPGTRLTVL.

This chain uses TRBV5-6 with TRBJ2-1; D may be TRBD2 (5 bases). Germline CDR1 reads SGHDT; CDR2 reads YYEEEE. The CDR3 loop spans 16 amino acids. V gave up 2 bases and J gave up 2 bases, with 14 bases separating them. CDR3 nucleotide sequence: TGTGCCAGCAGCTTTCAGCGCGGGTCCCCCTACAATGAGCAGTTCTTC. Translated, it gives CASSFQRGSPYNEQFF.

In this sample, this clonotype turned up many times. The chain couples TRBV7-2 to TRBJ2-1; D is unresolved. The CDR3 runs to 17 residues. The germline V gene has CDR1 SGHTA and CDR2 FQGNSA. Trimming cost V 5 bases and J 5 bases, with 22 bases left between them. CDR3 in DNA: TGTGCCAGCAGCCCGGTCCCGGGCCACCGACCAGACAATGAGCAGTTCTTC. Translating gives CASSPVPGHRPDNEQFF.

This chain uses TRBV28 with TRBJ2-2; 7 positions match TRBD1. Germline CDR1 is MDHEN and CDR2 is SYDVKM. J was trimmed by 4 bases and V by 5 bases; bases with no gene match: 19. This CDR3 comprises 19 residues. CDR3 nucleotide sequence: TGTGCCAGCAGTCCAACTACAGTGAACAGGGGTAGAGTCACCGGGGAGCTGTTTTTT. It specifies CASSPTTVNRGRVTGELFF.

This clonotype was seen more than once but under ten times. J is TRBJ2-1 and V is TRBV9; a possible D gene is TRBD1 (6 bases). CDR1 is SGDLS, CDR2 YYNGEE, per germline. CDR3 length: 11 residues. Trimming stripped 6 bases from V and 7 bases from J, with 8 bases between. The CDR3 DNA follows: TGTGCCAGCAAAAGGGGGAATGAGCAGTTCTTC. Its protein product is CASKRGNEQFF.

This clonotype was observed a handful of times. J is TRBJ2-1 and V is TRBV19; 11 bases fit TRBD2. V lost 0 bases to trimming and J lost 8 bases; unmatched junction nucleotides: 6. Germline CDR1 is LNHDA and CDR2 is SQIVND (reference sequence). The CDR3 runs 16 residues. Here the CDR3 DNA reads TGTGCCAGTAGTATAGACTTACTAGCGGGAGAGTATGAGCAGTTCTTC. It encodes CASSIDLLAGEYEQFF.

This clonotype was seen ten or more times. This chain connects TRBV12-3 or TRBV12-4 to TRBJ2-1; 13 nucleotides agree with TRBD2. The J segment lost 8 bases and the V segment lost 6 bases, leaving 4 bases of the junction unmatched. The CDR3 is 14 residues long. CDR3 DNA: TGTGCCAGCAGAAGGACTAGCGGGAGTGATGAGCAGTTCTTC. Translated: CASRRTSGSDEQFF.

This chain joins TRBV28 and TRBJ2-6, with a possible D match to TRBD2 (5 bases). Germline V lookup: CDR1 MDHEN, CDR2 SYDVKM. The length of the CDR3 is 15 residues. Between the trimmed V and J ends, which lost 8 bases and 4 bases, there was a span of 15 bases. DNA for the CDR3: TGTGCCAGCGTTGGAGGCAGCTCCGGGGCCAACGTCCTGACTTTC. Translating gives CASVGGSSGANVLTF.

This clonotype has more than one count but fewer than ten. The rearrangement links TRBV12-3 or TRBV12-4 to TRBJ2-7; 8 positions agree with TRBD2. The CDR3 spans 15 residues. V lost 6 bases, J lost 3 bases, and 10 bases stayed unmatched. The CDR3 DNA is TGTGCCAGCAGCCGGGGGGGAGGAGGCCTCTACGAGCAGTACTTC. Amino acids: CASSRGGGGLYEQYF.